This T cell receptor (beta chain) stems from a study of shared clonotypes between healthy human individuals (dated by TCRdb to about 2020). Background on the whole study: The cohort included a few men and a couple of women between 18 and 49 years of age. For each donor, three plates each were used for CD4 naive and CD4 memory, two plates were used for CD8 naive, and one plate was used for CD8 memory. Blood TCR repertoires of 5 or 6 healthy adults were deeply sequenced to estimate repertoire size and the extent of clonotype sharing between individuals. Different laboratories and diverse techniques were used to prepare libraries and sequence TCR repertoires, to increase sequencing depth and limit assay-specific biases. Leukapheresis yielded between about 0.8 and 8.9 billion PBMCs per donor.

As encoded in the germline V gene (reference sequence), CDR1 is MNHEY while CDR2 is SMNVEV. V is pruned by 4 bases and J by 8 bases, leaving 2 bases of the junction without a gene match. The CDR3 contains 12 residues, cysteine and phenylalanine counted. Kept here is only the CDR3 DNA, which spans 36 bases and is read in frame from base 1. Comment on this clone: The antigen it recognizes is unknown. No quality values exist for individual bases; no much larger clone is one base distant.

Overall results and qualifications from the work: Rarefaction of sorted-subset datasets indicated incomplete sequencing despite the large sequencing depth. Compared with non-shared clonotypes, clonotypes shared by all four sorted-subset donors had higher generation probabilities. Only blood was sampled, and tissue TCR repertoires likely differ from those in blood. Naive subsets generally had larger estimated clonotype richness than memory subsets. Sharing across several donors was observed for about 5% of naive CD4, 3.5% of naive CD8, 2% to 2.5% of memory CD4, and roughly 0.43% of memory CD8 clonotypes. Pairwise subsampling led to the expectation that sequencing depth would affect the degree of clonotype sharing among donors. The genetic and exposure-history diversity represented was limited by the small number of donors.

The donors were healthy, HIV-negative adults who had no recently reported acute infections or vaccinations. Every donor was a Caucasian adult living in Nashville, Tennessee, USA. CD4+ T cells were enriched by magnetic negative selection; naive cells were then positively selected on CD45RA, and the negative fraction formed the memory subset. After blood collection by leukapheresis, PBMCs were isolated using Ficoll-Histopaque density gradient centrifugation and then cryopreserved in the vapor phase of liquid nitrogen. Purity and quantity of every magnetically sorted T cell population were checked by analytical flow cytometry. From each sorted fraction, genomic DNA was isolated and quantified by UV absorbance on a Nanodrop 2000c. Using the deep immunoSEQ assay, TCR CDR3 regions were amplified from genomic DNA by multiplex PCR. Extracted genomic DNA from each cell subset was distributed evenly across all wells of several immunoSEQ 96-well plates, and each plate was treated as a replicate. For sorted subsets, about 220 ng of genomic DNA, equivalent to tens of thousands of T cell genomes, went into each replicate PCR. Purified libraries were quantified with a Qubit 3.0 fluorometer, sized on a Bioanalyzer 2100, and re-quantified with the KAPA Library Quantification kit. A separate single-read 150-cycle Illumina NextSeq 550 flow cell was used to sequence each immunoSEQ 96-well plate. Under the source paper's analysis protocol: Because the immunoSEQ output included only junctional sequences and no quality scores, the filtering could not be the same as the filtering used for full-length reads. To assign V/J genes and CDR3, sequences were annotated using PyIR, a Python wrapper for IgBLAST v1.9, with IMGT germline references. Reads were filtered out if the reads had weak V/J assignments (E-value above 1e-6), no CDR3, stop codons, out-of-frame junctions, or ambiguous translated residues. V3J clonotypes were defined as sequences sharing an identical inferred V gene, J gene, and CDR3 amino acid sequence. Percentage overlap between repertoires was calculated by dividing the number of shared unique clonotypes by the size of the smaller repertoire. Repertoire richness was assessed with RTK rarefaction, the Chao1 estimator, and Recon v2.1 estimates of unobserved clonotypes. For all TCRbeta clonotypes obtained by the gDNA method from a few donors, generation probabilities were computed with OLGA. TCRdb limited this immuneACCESS table to in-frame rearrangements with V and J called. A share of clones is missing; checked studies link under half to unresolved V genes, and the rest is unexplained. D and trimming were read from the DNA, whereas the V and J calls and clone size are those reported in that table. Present in this sample are 950,000 to 1,300,000 clones, approximately 76% of which were seen just once. The ten largest clones take up 1.4% to 1.5% of the sample.

The clonotype comes from a man younger than 30 in good health. The sequence is built from TRBV27 and TRBJ2-1, and TRBD2 matches 7 of the central bases. Sequencing input: memory CD4+ T cells sorted from blood. Sample cell subset or site, as interpreted from the label and publication: CD45RA-negative fraction. The DNA is TGTGCCAGCAGTTCTGGACTAGATGAGCAGTTCTTC. This translates into CASSSGLDEQFF.